This T cell receptor beta chain was captured in a study of shared clonotypes between healthy human individuals (dated by TCRdb to the early 2020s). About the study as a whole: The cohort comprised a couple of women and a few men aged 18 to 49 years. For each donor, three plates each were used for CD4 naive and CD4 memory, two plates were used for CD8 naive, and one plate was used for CD8 memory. To estimate repertoire size and how much clonotype sharing occurs between individuals, the study deeply sequenced the blood TCR repertoires of roughly 5 healthy adults. Libraries were prepared and TCR repertoires were sequenced by different laboratories using diverse techniques, in order to increase sequencing depth and limit assay-specific biases. Each donor's leukapheresis produced roughly between roughly 0.9 and 8.9 billion PBMCs. Study-wide conclusions, independent of this receptor: Estimated clonotype richness was generally larger for naive than for memory subsets. Because the study included a small number of donors, the genetic and exposure-history diversity represented was limited. Clonotypes shared by all four sorted-subset donors showed higher generation probabilities than non-shared clonotypes. Pairwise subsampling led to the expectation that sequencing depth would affect the degree of clonotype sharing among donors. Incomplete sequencing was indicated by rarefaction of sorted-subset datasets, despite the large sequencing depth. Sampling was limited to blood, and TCR repertoires in tissue likely differ from TCR repertoires in blood. Across a handful of donors, roughly 5.1% of naive CD4, roughly 3.8% of naive CD8, 2.3% of memory CD4, and approximately 0.4% of memory CD8 clonotypes were shared.

Note on this clone: No antigen is known for it. No base qualities exist here, and no much larger clone lies one base off it.

V gives up 4 bases and J gives up 5 bases, and the segment between their germline ends measures 18 bases. For CDR1 and CDR2, the germline V gene (reference sequence) lists SGHAT and FQDESV. The cysteine opens and the phenylalanine closes a CDR3 of 15 amino acids. The only DNA kept is the CDR3, 45 bases in frame from the first base. TCR CDR3 regions were amplified from genomic DNA by multiplex PCR using the deep immunoSEQ assay. Genomic DNA extracted from each cell subset was distributed evenly over all wells of several immunoSEQ 96-well plates, and each plate served as one replicate. For sorted subsets, around 200 ng genomic DNA, equal to tens of thousands of T cell genomes, was loaded into each replicate PCR. The purified libraries were quantified using a Qubit 3.0 fluorometer, sized with a Bioanalyzer 2100, and then quantified again using the KAPA Library Quantification kit. A separate single-read 150-cycle Illumina NextSeq 550 flow cell was used to sequence each immunoSEQ 96-well plate. The paper's data handling went like this. Because the immunoSEQ output included only junctional sequences and no quality scores, the filtering could not be the same as the filtering used for full-length reads. Sequences were annotated with PyIR, a Python wrapper for IgBLAST v1.9, using IMGT germline references to assign V/J genes and CDR3. Reads were filtered out if the reads had weak V/J assignments (E-value above 1e-6), no CDR3, stop codons, out-of-frame junctions, or ambiguous translated residues. V3J clonotypes were defined as sequences sharing an identical inferred V gene, J gene, and CDR3 amino acid sequence. To compute the percentage overlap between repertoires, the number of shared unique clonotypes was divided by the size of the smaller repertoire. Repertoire richness was assessed with RTK rarefaction, the Chao1 estimator, and Recon v2.1 estimates of unobserved clonotypes. Generation probabilities for all TCRbeta clonotypes obtained by the gDNA method from a few donors were computed using OLGA. TCRdb obtained this table from immuneACCESS and retained in-frame rearrangements with V and J assigned. These tables miss some clones; where compared with another copy, unresolved V genes account for less than half of the shortfall, and the remainder is unexplained. The D gene and trimming were derived from the DNA, and the V and J assignments and clone size from that table. The sample table contains some 200,000 clones; only one count was recorded for 66% of them. The ten largest clones represent roughly a tenth of the sample.

The donors were healthy, HIV-negative adults who had no recently reported acute infections or vaccinations. Every donor was a Caucasian adult residing in Nashville, Tennessee, USA. CD4+ T cells were enriched by magnetic negative selection; naive cells were then positively selected on CD45RA, and the negative fraction formed the memory subset. Blood was collected by leukapheresis, and PBMCs were isolated by Ficoll-Histopaque density gradient centrifugation and then cryopreserved in liquid nitrogen vapor phase. Analytical flow cytometry was used to check the purity and quantity of every magnetically sorted T cell population. Genomic DNA was isolated from each sorted fraction and quantified by UV absorbance on a Nanodrop 2000c.

Sequenced material: memory CD4+ T cells sorted from blood. Interpreted using the paper, the cell subset or site label stands for: CD45RA-negative fraction. The clonotype comes from a man between 25 and 39 years old in good health. Here the chain combines TRBV11-1 and TRBJ2-7; no D segment can be confidently identified. The base sequence is TGTGCCAGCAGCTCCCCCCGAGTAGCATTACACGAGCAGTACTTC. This sequence encodes CASSSPRVALHEQYF.